The sequence of this T cell receptor (beta chain) was determined in a study of human T cells and chemical hapten exposure. Time point reported: pre-sensitization, week 0. Specified treatment: therapeutic diphenylcyclopropenone sensitization with weekly scalp DPC. The length of the CDR3 is 15 residues. V shed 4 bases and J 1 base; nucleotides not matched to a gene: 6. The germline gives CDR1 LGHDT, CDR2 YNNKEL (reference sequence). One entry per CDR3 protein, called by TCRdb with MiXCR from the RACE reads. Of 35,000 to 45,000 distinct CDR3 sequences in the sample, 9.5% to 15% are singletons; the top ten hold 4.5% to 7%.

The clonotype comes from a woman aged 25 to 39 with alopecia areata. Some clones in this sample may be carry-over from other donors' samples. Sequenced here: whole blood, sampled in connection with sensitization to the hapten diphenylcyclopropenone (DPC). The V gene is TRBV3-1, the J gene TRBJ1-1; 7 positions match TRBD1. CDR3 sequence reads: CASSPSWTGNTEAFF. The DNA for the CDR3 is TGTGCCAGCAGCCCATCGTGGACAGGGAACACTGAAGCTTTCTTT.